A single sample is the source of the 24 T cell receptor beta chains below, sequenced in a study of blood T cell repertoires in COVID-19. Assay used: immunoSEQ multiplex PCR; TCRdb lists only in-frame clones, some missing. The table shows 190,000 or so clones, with approximately 75% occurring only once. Sequences were obtained from PBMCs or T cells enriched from blood (not recorded which). The receptors here all came from a middle-aged man who had recovered from COVID-19.

J is TRBJ2-1 and V is TRBV10-2, with a weak D call TRBD2 (5 bases). This CDR3 has 14 amino acids. V gave up 2 bases and J gave up 0 bases, with 5 bases separating them. Looked up from germline, CDR1 is WSHSY and CDR2 is SAAADI. The CDR3 DNA follows: TGCGCCAGCAGTGAGACTAGCTCCTACAATGAGCAGTTCTTC. It is translated as CASSETSSYNEQFF.

This clone was seen more than once but under ten times. This sequence joins TRBV21-1 and TRBJ2-3; the table's D gene call, TRBD1, was not cross checked with the DNA. TRBV21-1 is annotated as a pseudogene. CDR3 length equals 15 residues. CDR3 bases: TGTGCCAGCAGCAAAAGGACAGGGGGTACAGATACGCAGTATTTT. Residues: CASSKRTGGTDTQYF.

This chain joins TRBV9 and TRBJ2-2; D is ambiguous. V gave up 3 bases and J gave up 8 bases, with 8 bases separating them. CDR3 size: 12 residues. From germline, CDR1 is SGDLS and CDR2 YYNGEE. The CDR3 sequence: CASSAIYGELFF. CDR3 DNA: TGTGCCAGCAGCGCGATCTATGGGGAGCTGTTTTTT. The complete variable domain, with remaining parts taken from reference TRBV9 and TRBJ2-2, reads DSGVTQTPKHLITATGQRVTLRCSPRSGDLSVYWYQQSLDQGLQFLIQYYNGEERAKGNILERFSAQQFPDLHSELNLSSLELGDSALYFCASSAIYGELFFGEGSRLTVL.

The rearrangement uses TRBV7-9 and TRBJ1-2; no firm D call. The CDR3 covers 13 residues. Germline V gene lookup returns CDR1 SEHNR and CDR2 FQNEAQ (reference sequence). V was shortened by 5 bases and J by 4 bases, with 11 bases between the two germline ends. CDR3: CASSTGSIYGYTF. The CDR3 nucleotides are TGTGCCAGCAGCACGGGGTCTATCTATGGCTACACCTTC.

The rearrangement links TRBV4-1 to TRBJ2-2, with D possibly matching TRBD2 (5 bases). Germline-derived CDR1 and CDR2 are MGHRA and YSYEKL. V was shortened by 2 bases and J by 6 bases, with 10 bases between the two germline ends. This CDR3 is built from 14 residues. The CDR3 sequence is CASSQIEGAGELFF. The CDR3 DNA follows: TGCGCCAGCAGCCAAATTGAGGGCGCCGGGGAGCTGTTTTTT.

In its sample, this clone was seen a few times. The CDR3 region is CASSLKAGAYEQYF. The CDR3 nucleotides read TGTGCCAGCAGCTTAAAAGCGGGAGCCTACGAGCAGTACTTC. The rearrangement uses TRBV11-2 and TRBJ2-7; 8 bases agree with TRBD2. The V gene's germline CDR1 is SGHAT and CDR2 FQNNGV. The CDR3 totals 14 residues. V was pared by 2 bases and J by 2 bases, with 2 bases of the junction left unmatched.

This sequence joins TRBV24-1 and TRBJ1-2, with a tentative D call TRBD1 (5 bases). CDR1 KGHDR and CDR2 SFDVKD come from the germline V gene. Deletions cut 4 bases from V and 7 bases from J, with 21 bases between. This CDR3 region has 16 residues. Here the CDR3 DNA reads TGTGCCACCAGTGAACTGCCCTTCCAGGACACGGCTGGCTACACCTTC. Amino acids: CATSELPFQDTAGYTF.

In DNA form, the CDR3 reads TGTGCCAGCAGCATTAGGGGGGGCACTGAAGCTTTCTTT. This translates into CASSIRGGTEAFF. This sequence joins TRBV9 and TRBJ1-1, with D possibly matching TRBD1 (6 bases). Germline-derived CDR1 and CDR2 are SGDLS and YYNGEE. The CDR3 contains 13 residues. Deletions cut 4 bases from V and 4 bases from J, with 11 bases between.

V and J are TRBV5-4 and TRBJ1-2; D gene unclear. Trimming cost V 2 bases and J 0 bases, with 5 bases left between them. Germline CDR1 is SGHNT and CDR2 is YYREEE (reference sequence). The CDR3 extends over 13 amino acids. The CDR3 protein is CASSFSANYGYTF. In DNA, the CDR3 is TGTGCCAGCAGCTTCAGTGCTAACTATGGCTACACCTTC.

The chain employs TRBV5-1 and TRBJ2-5, with D perhaps TRBD2 (8 bases). Germline values: CDR1 SGHRS, CDR2 YFSETQ. This CDR3 contains 17 residues. V was shortened by 4 bases and J by 4 bases, with 23 bases between the two germline ends. CDR3 nucleotides: TGCGCCAGCAGCCCCACGGGGGACAGCGGGGGCCGAGAGACCCAGTACTTC. Its protein is CASSPTGDSGGRETQYF. The full variable domain, with the rest looked up from reference TRBV5-1 and TRBJ2-5, is KAGVTQTPRYLIKTRGQQVTLSCSPISGHRSVSWYQQTPGQGLQFLFEYFSETQRNKGNFPGRFSGRQFSNSRSEMNVSTLELGDSALYLCASSPTGDSGGRETQYFGPGTRLLVL.

This chain connects TRBV19 to TRBJ1-6, with a tentative D call TRBD1 (6 bases). CDR3 size: 14 residues. The germline gives CDR1 LNHDA, CDR2 SQIVND (reference sequence). Trimming took 1 base from V and 7 from J, leaving 8 bases between them. The CDR3 reads CASSIGGGNSPLHF. CDR3 coding DNA: TGTGCCAGTAGTATAGGAGGGGGAAATTCACCCCTCCACTTT.

This chain uses TRBV5-8 with TRBJ2-2; D possibly corresponds to TRBD1 (5 bases). The ends were cut back, 4 bases at V and 4 bases at J, with 14 bases in the middle. This CDR3 has 15 residues. Germline lookup yields CDR1 SGHTS and CDR2 YDEGEE. This CDR3 reads CASSTGAPGTGELFF. The CDR3 nucleotides are TGTGCCAGCAGCACAGGAGCCCCGGGCACCGGGGAGCTGTTTTTT. The variable domain in full, completed from reference TRBV5-8 and TRBJ2-2, reads EAGVTQSPTHLIKTRGQQATLRCSPISGHTSVYWYQQALGLGLQFLLWYDEGEERNRGNFPPRFSGRQFPNYSSELNVNALELEDSALYLCASSTGAPGTGELFFGEGSRLTVL.

This chain connects TRBV25-1 to TRBJ2-7, with D possibly being TRBD1 (7 bases). Germline CDR1 reads MGHDK; CDR2 reads SYGVNS. Trimming pared 6 bases from V and 2 bases from J, leaving 14 bases between. The CDR3 totals 14 residues. The DNA of the CDR3 is TGTGCCAGCAGGCCCACAGGGGAGGCCTACGAGCAGTACTTC. This encodes CASRPTGEAYEQYF.

This rearrangement joins TRBV30 to TRBJ1-1, with 7 nucleotides matching TRBD1. J was trimmed by 12 bases and V by 4 bases; bases with no gene match: 20. Germline CDR1 reads GTSNPN; CDR2 reads SVGIG (reference sequence). The CDR3 runs to 15 residues. The CDR3 bases are TGTGCCTGGACGACAGGGAGCTTCAAACCCCTACCTCCTTTCTTT. This encodes CAWTTGSFKPLPPFF. Filled out from reference TRBV30 and TRBJ1-1, the complete variable domain reads SQTIHQWPATLVQPVGSPLSLECTVEGTSNPNLYWYRQAAGRGLQLLFYSVGIGQISSEVPQNLSASRPQDRQFILSSKKLLLSDSGFYLCAWTTGSFKPLPPFFGQGTRLTVV.

The gene calls are TRBV2 and TRBJ1-5, with 9 bases fitting TRBD1. Trimming removed 6 bases from V and 1 base from J; junction bases left unmatched: 1. The CDR3 runs to 14 residues. Germline loops: CDR1 SNHLY, CDR2 FYNNEI. CDR3 sequence: CASRGTGSNQPQHF. The CDR3 DNA follows: TGTGCCAGCAGGGGGACAGGGAGCAATCAGCCCCAGCATTTT.

The rearrangement uses TRBV6-5 and TRBJ1-1; the D is unclear. Germline assignment: CDR1 MNHEY and CDR2 SVGAGI. The V end was cut by 3 bases, the J end by 6 bases, with 11 bases between. The CDR3 totals 13 residues. The DNA for the CDR3 is TGTGCCAGCAGTTATCAGTTGAATTCTGAAGCTTTCTTT. Translating gives CASSYQLNSEAFF.

Only one count was recorded for this clone. The chain has TRBV4-1 and TRBJ1-2; D is possibly TRBD1 (5 bases). V gave up 4 bases and J gave up 4 bases, with 19 bases separating them. This CDR3 region has 16 residues. Per germline, CDR1 MGHRA and CDR2 YSYEKL. The CDR3 coding sequence is TGCGCCAGCAGCCCGGGGGGGATTCTACAGTCCTATGGCTACACCTTC. Translated: CASSPGGILQSYGYTF.

The V call is TRBV2, the J call TRBJ1-3; D unclear. With 7 bases removed from V and 3 bases from J, the gap between germline ends came to 7 bases. CDR1 and CDR2 (germline): SNHLY, FYNNEI. This CDR3 spans 12 amino acids. CDR3 in amino acids: CASTSSGNTIYF. The CDR3 region has the DNA TGTGCCAGCACCTCTAGTGGAAACACCATATATTTT.

The chain uses TRBV2 and TRBJ1-6; D gene uncertain. CDR3 length: 14 residues. V lost 6 bases and J 4 bases, leaving 10 bases between the germline ends. CDR1 is SNHLY and CDR2 is FYNNEI in the germline V gene. This chain's CDR3 is CASRNRVYNSPLHF. The CDR3 DNA reads TGTGCCAGCAGAAACCGGGTTTATAATTCACCCCTCCACTTT.

This clone was seen a few times. V is TRBV19 and J is TRBJ1-2; perhaps TRBD1 as D (5 bases). This CDR3 is 13 amino acids long. Germline CDR1 and CDR2: LNHDA and SQIVND (reference sequence). Trimming removed 2 bases from V and 8 bases from J, with 12 bases in between. The CDR3 nucleotides are TGTGCCAGTAGTATACCGGATACAGGAGGCTACACCTTC. This encodes CASSIPDTGGYTF.

This sequence joins TRBV2 and TRBJ1-4, with TRBD1 identical over 8 bases. CDR3 length: 15 residues. CDR1 is SNHLY and CDR2 is FYNNEI in the germline V gene. V gave up 6 bases and J gave up 5 bases; unmatched junction bases: 8. The CDR3 DNA follows: TGTGCCAGCAGGGCCGGACAGGGAGACAATGAAAAACTGTTTTTT. This sequence encodes CASRAGQGDNEKLFF.

V gene TRBV2 combines with J gene TRBJ1-4; D is unresolved. The CDR3 has 11 residues. V was pared by 7 bases and J by 7 bases, with 7 bases between. From germline, CDR1 is SNHLY and CDR2 FYNNEI. Written as DNA, the CDR3 is TGTGCCAGCAAGCGGAGTGAAAAACTGTTTTTT. Its protein product is CASKRSEKLFF.

This clone occurred a few times. This chain connects TRBV9 to TRBJ2-3, with a possible D match to TRBD2 (6 bases). This CDR3 is built from 16 residues. V was pared by 3 bases and J by 2 bases, with 16 bases between. Germline assignment: CDR1 SGDLS and CDR2 YYNGEE. The CDR3 coding sequence is TGTGCCAGCAGCGGTCCGGGAGCAGGGCACACAGATACGCAGTATTTT. This sequence encodes CASSGPGAGHTDTQYF.

This chain connects TRBV24-1 to TRBJ2-2, with a weak D call TRBD2 (5 bases). CDR1 and CDR2 from the germline V gene are KGHDR and SFDVKD. The CDR3 covers 20 residues. Trimming removed 0 bases at V and 0 bases at J, with 19 bases between. CDR3 sequence: CATSDLLGRVGGSNTGELFF. CDR3 DNA: TGTGCCACCAGTGATTTGCTAGGTCGGGTTGGAGGATCGAACACCGGGGAGCTGTTTTTT.